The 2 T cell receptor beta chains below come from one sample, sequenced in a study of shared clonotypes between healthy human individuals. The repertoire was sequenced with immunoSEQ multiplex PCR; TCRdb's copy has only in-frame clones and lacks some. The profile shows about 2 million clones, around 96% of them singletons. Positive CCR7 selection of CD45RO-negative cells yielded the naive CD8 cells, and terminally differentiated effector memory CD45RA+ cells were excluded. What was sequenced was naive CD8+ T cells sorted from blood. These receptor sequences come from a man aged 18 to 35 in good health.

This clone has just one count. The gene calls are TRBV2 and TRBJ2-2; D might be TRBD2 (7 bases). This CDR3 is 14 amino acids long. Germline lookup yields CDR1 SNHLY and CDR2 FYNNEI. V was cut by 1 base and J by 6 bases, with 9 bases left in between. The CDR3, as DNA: TGTGCCAGCAGTGAAGTCGGGGGGCCCGGGGAGCTGTTTTTT. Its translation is CASSEVGGPGELFF.

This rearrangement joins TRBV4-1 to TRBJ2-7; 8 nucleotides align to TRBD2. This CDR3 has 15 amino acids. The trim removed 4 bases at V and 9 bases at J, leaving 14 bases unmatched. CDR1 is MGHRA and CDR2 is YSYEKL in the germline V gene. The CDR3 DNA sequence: TGCGCCAGCAGCCCGATGGCGGGGGGCGTTGCGGGGCAGTACTTC. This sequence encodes CASSPMAGGVAGQYF.